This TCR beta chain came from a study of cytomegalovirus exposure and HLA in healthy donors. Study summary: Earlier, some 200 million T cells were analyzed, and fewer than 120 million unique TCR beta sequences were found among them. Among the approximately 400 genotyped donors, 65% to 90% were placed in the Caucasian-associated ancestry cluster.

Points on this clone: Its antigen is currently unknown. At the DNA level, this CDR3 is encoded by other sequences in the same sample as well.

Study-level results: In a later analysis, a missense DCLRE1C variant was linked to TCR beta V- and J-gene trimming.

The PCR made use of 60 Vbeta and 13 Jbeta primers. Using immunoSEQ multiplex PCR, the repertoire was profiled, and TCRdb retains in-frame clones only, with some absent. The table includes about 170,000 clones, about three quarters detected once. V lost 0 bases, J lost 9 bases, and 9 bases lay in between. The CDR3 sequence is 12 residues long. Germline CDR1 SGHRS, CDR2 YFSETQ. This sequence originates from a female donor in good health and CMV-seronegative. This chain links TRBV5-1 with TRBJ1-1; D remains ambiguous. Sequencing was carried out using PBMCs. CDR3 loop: CASSLDRGQAFF. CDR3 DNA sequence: TGCGCCAGCAGCTTGGACCGTGGGCAAGCTTTCTTT.